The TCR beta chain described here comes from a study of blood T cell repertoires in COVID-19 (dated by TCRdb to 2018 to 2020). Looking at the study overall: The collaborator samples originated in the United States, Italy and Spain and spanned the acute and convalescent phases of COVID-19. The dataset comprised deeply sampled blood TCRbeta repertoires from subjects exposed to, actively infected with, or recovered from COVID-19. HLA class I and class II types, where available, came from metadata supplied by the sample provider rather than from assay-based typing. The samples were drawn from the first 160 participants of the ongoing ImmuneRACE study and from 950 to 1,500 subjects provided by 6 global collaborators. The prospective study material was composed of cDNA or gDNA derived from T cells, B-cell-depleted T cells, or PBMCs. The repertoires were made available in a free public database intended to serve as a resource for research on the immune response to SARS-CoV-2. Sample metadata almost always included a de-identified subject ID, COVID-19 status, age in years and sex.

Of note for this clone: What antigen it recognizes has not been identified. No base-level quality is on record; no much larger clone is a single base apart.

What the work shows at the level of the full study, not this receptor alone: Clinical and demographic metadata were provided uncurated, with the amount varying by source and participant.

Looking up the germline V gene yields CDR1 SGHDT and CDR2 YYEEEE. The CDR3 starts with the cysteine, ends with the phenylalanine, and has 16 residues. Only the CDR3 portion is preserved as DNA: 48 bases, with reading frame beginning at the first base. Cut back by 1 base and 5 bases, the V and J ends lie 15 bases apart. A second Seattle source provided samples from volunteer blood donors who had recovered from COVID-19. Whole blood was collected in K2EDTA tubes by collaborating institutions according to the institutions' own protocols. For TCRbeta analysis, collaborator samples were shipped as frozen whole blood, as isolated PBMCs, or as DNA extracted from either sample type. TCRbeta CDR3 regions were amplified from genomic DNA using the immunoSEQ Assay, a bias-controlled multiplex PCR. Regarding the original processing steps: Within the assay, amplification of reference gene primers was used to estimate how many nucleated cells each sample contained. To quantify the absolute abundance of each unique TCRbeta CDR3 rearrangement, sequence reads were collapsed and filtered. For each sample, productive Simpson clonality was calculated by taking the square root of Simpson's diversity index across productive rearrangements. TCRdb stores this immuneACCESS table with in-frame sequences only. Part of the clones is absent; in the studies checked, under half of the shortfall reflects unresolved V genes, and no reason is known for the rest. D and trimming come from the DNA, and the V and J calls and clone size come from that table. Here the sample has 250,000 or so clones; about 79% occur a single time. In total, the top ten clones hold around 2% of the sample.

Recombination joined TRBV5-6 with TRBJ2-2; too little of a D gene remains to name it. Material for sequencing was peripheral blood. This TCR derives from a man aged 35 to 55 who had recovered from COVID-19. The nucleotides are TGTGCCAGCAGCTTGTTATTTTATGCGGCGACCGGGGAGCTGTTTTTT. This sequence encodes CASSLLFYAATGELFF.